Following are 22 T cell receptor beta chains from one sample sequenced in a study of blood T cell repertoires in COVID-19. Clones were read by immunoSEQ multiplex PCR, and TCRdb kept only the in-frame ones, dropping some. This sample has around 340,000 clones, with 86% found just once. Sequenced input: PBMCs or T cells enriched from blood (not recorded which). The receptor source for this set is a woman between 40 and 55 years old with acute COVID-19.

This chain links TRBV7-6 with TRBJ1-1, with D perhaps TRBD1 (5 bases). Trimming removed 5 bases at V and 6 bases at J, with 13 bases between. The CDR3 loop spans 13 amino acids. Germline-derived CDR1 and CDR2 are SGHVS and FNYEAQ. The chain's CDR3 is CASSTSGGSEAFF. The CDR3 region has the DNA TGTGCCAGCAGCACGAGCGGGGGTTCTGAAGCTTTCTTT.

V and J are TRBV11-2 and TRBJ2-5; D call uncertain. CDR1 is SGHAT and CDR2 is FQNNGV in the germline V gene. The CDR3 spans 16 residues. Trimming removed 2 bases from V and 2 bases from J, with 15 bases in between. In nucleotides, the CDR3 is TGTGCCAGCAGCTTACCATTTATGACAAGTCAAGAGACCCAGTACTTC. Amino acid sequence: CASSLPFMTSQETQYF.

This chain links TRBV10-3 with TRBJ1-1, with D possibly being TRBD1 (6 bases). In germline, CDR1 is ENHRY, CDR2 SYGVKD. CDR3 length: 15 amino acids. V shed 7 bases and J shed 4 bases, with 19 bases lying between them. The CDR3 region has the DNA TGTGCCATCAACCAACCGGGGGCGGGGGGCACTGAAGCTTTCTTT. As protein: CAINQPGAGGTEAFF.

The chain couples TRBV7-9 to TRBJ2-2, with TRBD1 as a possible D gene (5 bases). The CDR3 covers 14 residues. Trimming shortened V by 6 bases and J by 4 bases, and 12 bases separated the two germline ends. In germline, CDR1 is SEHNR, CDR2 FQNEAQ (reference sequence). CDR3 in amino acids: CASRRGSGTGELFF. For the CDR3, the DNA is TGTGCCAGCAGAAGGGGTTCCGGCACCGGGGAGCTGTTTTTT.

The V gene is TRBV7-3, the J gene TRBJ2-1, with a tentative D call TRBD2 (5 bases). This CDR3 is 15 amino acids long. V was shortened by 2 bases and J by 0 bases, with 8 bases between the two germline ends. Germline assignment: CDR1 SGHTA and CDR2 FQGTGA. The CDR3 reads CASSLYGSSYNEQFF. CDR3 nucleotides: TGTGCCAGCAGCTTATATGGGAGCTCCTACAATGAGCAGTTCTTC.

The genes are TRBV11-2 and TRBJ2-1; TRBD2 might be the D (5 bases). CDR1 is SGHAT, CDR2 FQNNGV, per germline. Trimming shortened V by 0 bases and J by 2 bases, and 8 bases separated the two germline ends. CDR3 length: 15 residues. The CDR3 here is CASSLEGATYNEQFF. CDR3 DNA: TGTGCCAGCAGCTTAGAGGGAGCAACCTACAATGAGCAGTTCTTC.

V is TRBV18 and J is TRBJ1-3; D is uncertain. V was cut by 0 bases and J by 0 bases, with 9 bases left in between. The CDR3 consists of 16 residues. The V gene's germline CDR1 is KGHSH and CDR2 LQKENI. The CDR3 reads CASSPPTVLSGNTIYF. CDR3 sequence (DNA): TGTGCCAGCTCACCACCTACGGTGCTCTCTGGAAACACCATATATTTT.

This sequence joins TRBV21-1 and TRBJ2-1; TRBD2, the D gene given by the table, was not confirmed from the DNA. TRBV21-1 represents a pseudogene. The CDR3 extends over 19 amino acids. CDR3 sequence (DNA): TGTGCCAGCAGCAAATCGTCTAGCGGGAGGGTAGGTGCCTACAATGAGCAGTTCTTC. Its protein is CASSKSSSGRVGAYNEQFF.

This chain's CDR3 is CASSHDVPGTEASYEQYF. CDR3 nucleotide sequence: TGCGCCAGCAGCCACGACGTACCCGGGACAGAGGCCTCCTACGAGCAGTACTTC. The chain couples TRBV4-3 to TRBJ2-7; TRBD1 matches 7 bases. The ends lost 3 bases at V and 0 bases at J; junction bases unmatched: 14. This CDR3 is 18 amino acids long. Germline V CDR1 and CDR2: LGHNA, YSLEER.

The CDR3 region has the DNA TGTGCCAGCAGCTTGGGGGACACTCCCTACGAGCAGTACTTC. This encodes CASSLGDTPYEQYF. The gene calls are TRBV7-6 and TRBJ2-7; possibly TRBD1 for D (6 bases). There are 14 residues in the CDR3. V was cut by 3 bases and J by 2 bases, with 11 bases left in between. Germline-derived CDR1 and CDR2 are SGHVS and FNYEAQ.

The V and J genes are TRBV19 and TRBJ2-1; no clear D. Germline CDR1 is LNHDA and CDR2 is SQIVND (reference sequence). The V end lost 3 bases, the J end lost 8 bases, and 14 bases lay between the germline ends. This CDR3 has 14 residues. The CDR3 is CASSMTLISYEQFF. The CDR3 region has the DNA TGTGCCAGTAGTATGACCCTAATTAGCTATGAGCAGTTCTTC.

This clone came up once. V is TRBV7-2 and J is TRBJ2-2, with TRBD2 matching 11 bases. Germline-derived CDR1 and CDR2 are SGHTA and FQGNSA. Trimming cost V 3 bases and J 4 bases; bases outside gene matches: 1. The CDR3 sequence is 15 residues long. The CDR3 region has the DNA TGTGCCAGCAGCTTTACTAGCGGGGGCACCGGGGAGCTGTTTTTT. Amino acid sequence: CASSFTSGGTGELFF.

The rearrangement uses TRBV2 and TRBJ2-3, with 7 positions matching TRBD1. Trimming at V came to 3 bases and at J to 0 bases, leaving 9 bases not matched to a gene. The CDR3 extends over 17 amino acids. Germline V gives CDR1 SNHLY, CDR2 FYNNEI. The CDR3 loop is CASSDPPDRKSTDTQYF. The CDR3 region has the DNA TGTGCCAGCAGTGACCCCCCGGACAGGAAGAGCACAGATACGCAGTATTTT.

The chain joins TRBV11-2 to TRBJ1-1; maybe TRBD1 (6 bases). This CDR3 contains 15 residues. Per the germline V gene, CDR1 is SGHAT and CDR2 is FQNNGV. V was clipped by 5 bases and J by 6 bases, with 19 bases between them. The CDR3 DNA is TGTGCCAGCAGCCTTGGTGCAGGGGCCGGGGCTGAAGCTTTCTTT. It codes for CASSLGAGAGAEAFF.

The V and J genes are TRBV6-2 or TRBV6-3 and TRBJ1-5; a weak D match, TRBD1 (6 bases). The V and J ends lost 6 bases and 6 bases respectively, with 27 bases between them. The germline V gene encodes CDR1 MNHEY and CDR2 SVGEGT. CDR3 size: 18 residues. CDR3: CASSPTPHGLRGGQPQHF. The CDR3 nucleotides are TGTGCCAGCAGCCCCACCCCTCATGGACTAAGGGGGGGTCAGCCCCAGCATTTT.

This chain links TRBV7-8 with TRBJ1-6; TRBD1 agrees at 9 bases. CDR1 is SGHVS and CDR2 is FQNEAQ in the germline V gene. The ends lost 5 bases at V and 0 bases at J; junction bases unmatched: 11. This CDR3 is 19 amino acids long. The CDR3 reads CASSRTEDRGSSYNSPLHF. The CDR3 DNA follows: TGTGCCAGCAGCCGCACAGAGGACAGGGGAAGCTCCTATAATTCACCCCTCCACTTT.

The rearrangement uses TRBV19 and TRBJ2-7; 11 bases match TRBD2. Trimming at V came to 4 bases and at J to 2 bases, leaving 4 bases not matched to a gene. The CDR3 spans 15 residues. Germline loops: CDR1 LNHDA, CDR2 SQIVND (reference sequence). The CDR3 here is CASSRLAGGPYEQYF. The CDR3 coding sequence is TGTGCCAGTAGTAGATTAGCGGGAGGGCCCTACGAGCAGTACTTC.

Regarding this clone: Within the sample, other DNA sequences also encode this same CDR3. The chain is built from TRBV5-4 and TRBJ1-2, with 8 bases identical to TRBD1. Unmatched junction bases numbered 1, after V lost 0 bases and J lost 6 bases. Germline CDR1 and CDR2: SGHNT and YYREEE (reference sequence). This CDR3 region has 13 residues. This CDR3 reads CASSLAGGDGYTF. The CDR3 region has the DNA TGTGCCAGCAGCTTGGCAGGGGGCGATGGCTACACCTTC.

The chain has TRBV28 and TRBJ2-1, with 12 bases fitting TRBD2. This CDR3 comprises 16 residues. V was pared by 1 base and J by 8 bases, with 6 bases of the junction left unmatched. Looked up from germline, CDR1 is MDHEN and CDR2 is SYDVKM. This CDR3 reads CASSLYRTSGTHEQFF. As DNA, the CDR3 is TGTGCCAGCAGTTTATATAGGACTAGCGGGACGCATGAGCAGTTCTTC.

This clone was detected only once. The chain is built from TRBV28 and TRBJ1-1, with 7 bases fitting TRBD1. V was clipped by 3 bases and J by 1 base; unmatched bases: 2. This CDR3 spans 14 amino acids. The germline gives CDR1 MDHEN, CDR2 SYDVKM. CDR3 sequence reads: CASSFQGGNTEAFF. As DNA, the CDR3 is TGTGCCAGCAGTTTTCAGGGGGGGAACACTGAAGCTTTCTTT.

The gene calls are TRBV6-5 and TRBJ2-7; 8 positions match TRBD2. CDR1 and CDR2 (germline): MNHEY, SVGAGI. The CDR3 spans 14 residues. V dropped 6 bases and J dropped 6; count of bases not matched to a gene: 10. The CDR3 here is CASSRGGKKSEQYF. The CDR3 DNA sequence: TGTGCCAGCAGCCGCGGGGGGAAGAAGTCCGAGCAGTACTTC.

This chain uses TRBV5-1 with TRBJ1-1, with D tentatively TRBD1 (6 bases). In germline, CDR1 is SGHRS, CDR2 YFSETQ. Trimming removed 3 bases from V and 1 base from J, with 19 bases in between. The CDR3 runs to 17 residues. CDR3 nucleotide sequence: TGCGCCAGCAGCTCTGGCAGTGGTACAGGGAGGAACACTGAAGCTTTCTTT. It specifies CASSSGSGTGRNTEAFF.